This TCR beta chain was found in a study of Ad26.COV2.S vaccination and SARS-CoV-2 variants. Study-wide background: Donor participated within the Ad26.COV2.S arm of the COV1001 trial. Ad26.COV2.S, an intramuscular injection, was given once or twice 56 days apart.

Note on this clone: The antigen is undetermined.

Clones were sequenced by immunoSEQ multiplex PCR, and TCRdb holds only the in-frame ones, with some missing. Of 400,000 to 450,000 clones in the sample, approximately 92% were seen once. The treatment: some 20 received Ad26.COV2.S at low or high dose, single or two shots; roughly five received placebo; per-sample allocation not given. At day 63 after the first vaccine or placebo injection, samples were drawn. V gave up 4 bases and J gave up 3 bases; unmatched junction bases: 6. CDR1 is SQVTM, CDR2 ANQGSEA, per germline. The CDR3 has 13 residues. Study-wide results and caveats: Compared with placebo recipients, vaccine recipients had higher spike-specific TCR breadth. Measurement of non-spike TCR breadth gave similar results in vaccine and placebo recipients.

The chain has TRBV29-1 and TRBJ2-7; 7 bases are a match to TRBD2. The TCR originated in a person aged 18-60 years who received the Ad26.COV2.S COVID-19 vaccine or a placebo. Here the sequenced sample was peripheral blood, taken in a trial of Ad26.COV2.S vaccine versus placebo. CDR3 protein: CSVGLAGYYEQYF. CDR3 in DNA: TGCAGCGTTGGGTTAGCGGGTTACTACGAGCAGTACTTC.